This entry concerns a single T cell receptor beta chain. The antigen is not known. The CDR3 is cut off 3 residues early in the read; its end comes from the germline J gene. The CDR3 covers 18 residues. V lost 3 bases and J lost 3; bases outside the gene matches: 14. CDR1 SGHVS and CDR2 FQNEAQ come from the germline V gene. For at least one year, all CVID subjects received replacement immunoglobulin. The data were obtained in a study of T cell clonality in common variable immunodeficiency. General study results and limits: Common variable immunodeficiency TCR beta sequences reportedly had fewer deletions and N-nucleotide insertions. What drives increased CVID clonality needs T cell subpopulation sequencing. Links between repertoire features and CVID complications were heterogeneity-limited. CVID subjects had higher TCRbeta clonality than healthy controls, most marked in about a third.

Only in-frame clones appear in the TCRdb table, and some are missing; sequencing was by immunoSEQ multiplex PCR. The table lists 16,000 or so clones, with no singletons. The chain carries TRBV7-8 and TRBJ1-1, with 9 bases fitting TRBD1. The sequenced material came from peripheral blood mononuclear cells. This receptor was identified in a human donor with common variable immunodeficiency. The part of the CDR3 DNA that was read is TGTGCCAGCAGCTTCCGGGACAGGGTATTGGTGGCTCACACTGAA. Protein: CASSFRDRVLVAHTE. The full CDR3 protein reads CASSFRDRVLVAHTEAFF.